This entry concerns a single T cell receptor beta chain. No antigen is known for it. This specimen belongs to a study of T cell responses to AZD1222 COVID-19 vaccine. Study summary: Second-dose schedules of about 4 or about 12 weeks were combined. Study results and caveats: Seropositive status at baseline applied to only five or six AZD1222 recipients.

Assay: immunoSEQ multiplex PCR; the TCRdb copy retains only in-frame clones and omits some. The sample records 90,000 to 120,000 clones, about 85% being singletons. The input for sequencing was peripheral blood, taken on day 0 of AZD1222 vaccination. The receptor's source is an adult in good health.

The CDR3 DNA reads TGTGCCAGCAGCCGACCCGTAAGCTCCTACAATGAGCAGTTCTTC. Its protein is CASSRPVSSYNEQFF. The gene calls are TRBV7-9 and TRBJ2-1; no clear D gene. The germline V and J ends were trimmed by 5 bases and 0 bases, with 11 bases remaining between them. The CDR3 spans 15 residues. The germline V gene encodes CDR1 SEHNR and CDR2 FQNEAQ (reference sequence).